This T cell receptor (beta chain) is drawn from a study of PD-1 blockade in classical Hodgkin lymphoma. With regard to this clone: Its antigen remains unidentified.

With no exception, relapse followed autologous stem cell transplantation in all patients, and brentuximab vedotin exposure varied. Findings and caveats of the study: Those achieving complete response showed baseline diversity like newly diagnosed patients. Repertoire differences have undefined causes, possibly disease activity or prior therapy.

The method was immunoSEQ multiplex PCR; TCRdb's version includes in-frame clones alone and lacks a portion of them. The sample lists under 80,000 clones; over 55% were seen once. This specimen consisted of peripheral blood mononuclear cells (PBMCs), obtained before the second cycle of nivolumab. This receptor was obtained from a human donor with classical Hodgkin lymphoma.

Written as DNA, the CDR3 is TGTGCCAGTAGCTCGAACAGGGCGAGAACCTACAATGAGCAGTTCTTC. It translates to CASSSNRARTYNEQFF. The J gene is TRBJ2-1, the V gene TRBV19; D possibly corresponds to TRBD1 (6 bases). CDR1 LNHDA and CDR2 SQIVND come from the germline V gene (reference sequence). The CDR3 covers 16 residues. Trimming removed 6 bases at V and 2 bases at J, with 17 bases between.